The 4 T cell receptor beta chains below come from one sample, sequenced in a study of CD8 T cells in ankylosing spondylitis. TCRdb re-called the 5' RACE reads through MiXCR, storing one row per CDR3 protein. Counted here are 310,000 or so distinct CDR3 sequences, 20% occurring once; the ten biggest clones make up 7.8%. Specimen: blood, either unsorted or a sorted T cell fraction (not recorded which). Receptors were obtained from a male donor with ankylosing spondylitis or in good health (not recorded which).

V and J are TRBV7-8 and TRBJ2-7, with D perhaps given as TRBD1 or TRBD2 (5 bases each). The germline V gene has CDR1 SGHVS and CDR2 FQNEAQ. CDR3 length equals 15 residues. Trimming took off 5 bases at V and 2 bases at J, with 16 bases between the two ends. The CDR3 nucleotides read TGTGCCAGCAGCAGTAGTCCCGGGGCACCCTACGAGCAGTACGTC. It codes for CASSSSPGAPYEQYV.

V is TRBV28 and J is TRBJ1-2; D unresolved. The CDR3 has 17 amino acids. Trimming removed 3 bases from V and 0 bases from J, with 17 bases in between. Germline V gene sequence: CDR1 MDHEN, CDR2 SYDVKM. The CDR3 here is CASSLIRRANTNYGYTF. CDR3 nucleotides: TGTGCCAGCAGTTTGATTAGGCGGGCGAACACTAACTATGGCTACACCTTC.

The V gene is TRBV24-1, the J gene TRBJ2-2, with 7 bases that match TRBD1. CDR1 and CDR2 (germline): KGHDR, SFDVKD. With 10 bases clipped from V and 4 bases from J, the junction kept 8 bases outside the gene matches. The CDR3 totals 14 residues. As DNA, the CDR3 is TGTGCCACTGCCGAGACAGGGCTCACCGGGGAGCTGTTTTTT. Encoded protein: CATAETGLTGELFF.

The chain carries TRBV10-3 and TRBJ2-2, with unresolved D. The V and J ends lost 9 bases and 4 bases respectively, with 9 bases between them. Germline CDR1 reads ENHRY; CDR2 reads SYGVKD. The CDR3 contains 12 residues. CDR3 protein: CAIRNGTGELFF. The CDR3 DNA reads TGTGCCATTAGGAACGGCACCGGGGAGCTGTTTTTT.